The clone carrying this T cell receptor beta chain came up a few times. Its antigen is unknown. With 6 bases removed from V and 5 bases from J, the gap between germline ends came to 9 bases. The CDR3 consists of 12 residues. Germline V gene lookup returns CDR1 MNHEY and CDR2 SMNVEV (reference sequence). These data belong to a study of beta chain features in type 1 diabetes. The study, taken as a whole, reports: Insertions were fewer and deletions more numerous at VDJ junctions in type 1 diabetes patients. Among patients with Type 1 diabetes, TCRB CDR3s were moderately but significantly shorter in every one of the four CD4+ subsets.

Reverse transcribing all isolated RNA meant expressed TCRB transcripts were sequenced. Generated by immunoSEQ multiplex PCR, the TCRdb table keeps only in-frame clones and is missing some. This repertoire shows a few hundred thousand clones, over 8.5% found once; its top ten account for approximately 0.6%. Sorting of CD4+ naive, central memory, regulatory and stem cell-like memory cells was performed via CD45RO/CCR7/CD25/CD127/CD95/CD27. The origin of this receptor is a man aged 25-40 years with type 1 diabetes. This chain joins TRBV27 and TRBJ2-3, with D uncertain. Sequencing input: central memory CD4+ T cells from blood. In DNA form, the CDR3 reads TGTGCCAGCAGAGGTAGGAGAGATACGCAGTATTTT. This encodes CASRGRRDTQYF.